This T cell receptor (beta chain) is from a study of CD8 T cells in ankylosing spondylitis. Points from the study as a whole: Characteristic, it appeared, of ankylosing spondylitis blood was a TCR beta motif of eight highly homologous variants.

Trimming left V 1 base short and J 3 bases short, with 9 bases between. This CDR3 has 13 residues. The germline V gene encodes CDR1 DFQATT and CDR2 SNEGSKA (reference sequence). Concerning this clonotype itself: The antigen is not known.

TCRdb redid the calling of the 5' RACE reads with MiXCR, one entry per CDR3 protein. The table records 220,000 or so distinct CDR3 sequences, 15% to 20% of them present only once. This receptor was obtained from a male donor with ankylosing spondylitis. The J gene is TRBJ1-1, the V gene TRBV20-1; no firm D call. Input material: blood, either unsorted or a sorted T cell fraction (not recorded which). CDR3 sequence (DNA): TGCAGTGCTAGAGGGTTTTGGGACACTGAAGCTTTCTTT. It codes for CSARGFWDTEAFF.